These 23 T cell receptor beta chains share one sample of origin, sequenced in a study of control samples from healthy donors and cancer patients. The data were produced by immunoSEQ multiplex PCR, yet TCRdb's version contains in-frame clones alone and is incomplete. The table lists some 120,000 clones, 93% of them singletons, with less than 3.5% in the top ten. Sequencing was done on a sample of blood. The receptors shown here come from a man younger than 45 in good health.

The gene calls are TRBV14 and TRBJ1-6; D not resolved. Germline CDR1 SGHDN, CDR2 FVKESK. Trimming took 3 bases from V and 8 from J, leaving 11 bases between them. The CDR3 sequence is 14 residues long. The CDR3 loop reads CASSQGYSDSPLHF. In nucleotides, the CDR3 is TGTGCCAGCAGCCAGGGCTATAGCGATTCACCCCTCCACTTT.

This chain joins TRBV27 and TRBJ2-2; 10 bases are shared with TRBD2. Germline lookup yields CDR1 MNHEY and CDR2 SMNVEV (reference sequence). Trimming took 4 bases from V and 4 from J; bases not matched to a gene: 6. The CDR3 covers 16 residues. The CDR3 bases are TGTGCCAGCAGTTCCAGCGGGGGGGCCTTCACCGGGGAGCTGTTTTTT. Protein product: CASSSSGGAFTGELFF.

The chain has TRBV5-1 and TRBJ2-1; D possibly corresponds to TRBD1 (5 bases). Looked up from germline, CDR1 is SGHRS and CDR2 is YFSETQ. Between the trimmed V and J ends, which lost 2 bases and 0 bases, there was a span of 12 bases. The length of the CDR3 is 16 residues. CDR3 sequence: CASSFTTDSSYNEQFF. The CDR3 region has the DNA TGCGCCAGCAGCTTCACCACCGACAGCTCCTACAATGAGCAGTTCTTC.

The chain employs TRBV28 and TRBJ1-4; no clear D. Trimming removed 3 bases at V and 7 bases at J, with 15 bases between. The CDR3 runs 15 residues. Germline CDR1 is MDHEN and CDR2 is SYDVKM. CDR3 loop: CASSFGRAVGEKLFF. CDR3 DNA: TGTGCCAGCAGTTTTGGTAGGGCCGTCGGTGAAAAACTGTTTTTT.

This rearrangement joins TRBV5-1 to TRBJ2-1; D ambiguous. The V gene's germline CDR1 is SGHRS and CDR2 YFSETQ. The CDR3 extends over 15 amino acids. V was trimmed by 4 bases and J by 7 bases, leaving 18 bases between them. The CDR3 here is CASSPGSDVWNEQFF. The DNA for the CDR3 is TGCGCCAGCAGCCCCGGATCGGACGTGTGGAATGAGCAGTTCTTC. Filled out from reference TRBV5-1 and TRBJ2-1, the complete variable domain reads KAGVTQTPRYLIKTRGQQVTLSCSPISGHRSVSWYQQTPGQGLQFLFEYFSETQRNKGNFPGRFSGRQFSNSRSEMNVSTLELGDSALYLCASSPGSDVWNEQFFGPGTRLTVL.

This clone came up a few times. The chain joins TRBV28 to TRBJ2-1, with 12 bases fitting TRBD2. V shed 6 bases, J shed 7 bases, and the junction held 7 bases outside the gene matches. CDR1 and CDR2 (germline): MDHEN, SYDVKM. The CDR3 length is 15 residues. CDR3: CASSLLAGGLNEQFF. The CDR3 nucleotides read TGTGCCAGCAGCCTACTAGCGGGGGGCTTAAATGAGCAGTTCTTC.

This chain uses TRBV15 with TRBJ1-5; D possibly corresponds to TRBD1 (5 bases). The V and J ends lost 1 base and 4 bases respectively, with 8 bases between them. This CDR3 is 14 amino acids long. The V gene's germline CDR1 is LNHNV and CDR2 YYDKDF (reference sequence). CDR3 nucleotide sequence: TGTGCCACCAGCAGAGTAGGGGTTAATCAGCCCCAGCATTTT. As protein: CATSRVGVNQPQHF.

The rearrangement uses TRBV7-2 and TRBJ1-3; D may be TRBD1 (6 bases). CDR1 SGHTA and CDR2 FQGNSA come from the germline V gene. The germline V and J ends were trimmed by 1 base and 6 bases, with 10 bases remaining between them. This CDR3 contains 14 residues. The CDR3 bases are TGTGCCAGCAGCTTAGACAGGGCACCAAACACCATATATTTT. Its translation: CASSLDRAPNTIYF.

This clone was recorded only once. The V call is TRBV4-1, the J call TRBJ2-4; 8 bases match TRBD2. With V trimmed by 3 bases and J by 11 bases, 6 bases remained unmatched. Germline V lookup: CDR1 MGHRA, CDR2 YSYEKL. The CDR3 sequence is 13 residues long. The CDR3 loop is CASSHSGVPFQYF. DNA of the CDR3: TGCGCCAGCAGCCATAGCGGGGTGCCCTTTCAGTACTTC.

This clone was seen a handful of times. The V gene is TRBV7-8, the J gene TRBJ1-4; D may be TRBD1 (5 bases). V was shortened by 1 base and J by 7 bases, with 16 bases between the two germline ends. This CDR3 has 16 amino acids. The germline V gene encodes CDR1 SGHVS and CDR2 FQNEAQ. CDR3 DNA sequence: TGTGCCAGCAGCTTAGTCCTGTTAAAGGGGCGTGAAAAACTGTTTTTT. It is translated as CASSLVLLKGREKLFF.

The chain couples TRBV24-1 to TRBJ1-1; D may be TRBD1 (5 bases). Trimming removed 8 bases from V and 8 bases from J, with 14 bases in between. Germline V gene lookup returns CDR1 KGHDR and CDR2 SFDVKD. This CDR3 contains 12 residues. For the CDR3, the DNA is TGTGCCACCACCAGATTGGGGGGAGAAGCTTTCTTT. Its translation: CATTRLGGEAFF.

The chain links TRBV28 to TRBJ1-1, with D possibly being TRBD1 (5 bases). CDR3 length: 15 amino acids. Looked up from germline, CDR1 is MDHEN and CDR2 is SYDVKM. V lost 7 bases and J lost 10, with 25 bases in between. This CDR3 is CASTTSRAVVRGAFF. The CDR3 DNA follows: TGTGCCAGCACCACCTCCAGGGCTGTGGTTCGAGGAGCTTTCTTT.

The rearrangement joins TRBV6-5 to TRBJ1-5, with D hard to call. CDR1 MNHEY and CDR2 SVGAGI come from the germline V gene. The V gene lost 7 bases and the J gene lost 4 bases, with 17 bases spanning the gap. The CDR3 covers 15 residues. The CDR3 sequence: CASKGSGRGNQPQHF. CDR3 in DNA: TGTGCCAGCAAGGGAAGCGGTCGGGGTAATCAGCCCCAGCATTTT.

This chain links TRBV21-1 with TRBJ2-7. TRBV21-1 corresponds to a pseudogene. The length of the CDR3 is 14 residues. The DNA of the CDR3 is TGTGCCAGCAGCAAAGCGCTGGGAAGAGGCGAGCAGTACGTC. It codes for CASSKALGRGEQYV.

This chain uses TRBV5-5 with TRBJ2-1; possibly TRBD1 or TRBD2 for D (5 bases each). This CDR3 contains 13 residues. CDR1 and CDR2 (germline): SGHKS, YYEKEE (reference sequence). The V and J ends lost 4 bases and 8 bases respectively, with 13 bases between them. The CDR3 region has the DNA TGTGCCAGCAGCGTCTCCGGGGCGGATGAGCAGTTCTTC. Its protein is CASSVSGADEQFF.

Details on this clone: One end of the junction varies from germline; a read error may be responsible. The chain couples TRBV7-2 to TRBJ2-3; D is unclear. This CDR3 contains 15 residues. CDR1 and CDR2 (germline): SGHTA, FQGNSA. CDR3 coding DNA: TGTGCCAGCAGCTTAGTGGCAGCCCCGCCGGATACGCGGTATTTT. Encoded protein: CASSLVAAPPDTRYF.

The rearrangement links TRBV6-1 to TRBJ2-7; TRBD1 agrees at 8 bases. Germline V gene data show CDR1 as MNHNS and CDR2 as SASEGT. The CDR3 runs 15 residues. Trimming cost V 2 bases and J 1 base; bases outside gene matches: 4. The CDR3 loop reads CASSEMRQGSYEQYV. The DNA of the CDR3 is TGTGCCAGCAGTGAAATGAGACAGGGGTCCTACGAGCAGTACGTC.

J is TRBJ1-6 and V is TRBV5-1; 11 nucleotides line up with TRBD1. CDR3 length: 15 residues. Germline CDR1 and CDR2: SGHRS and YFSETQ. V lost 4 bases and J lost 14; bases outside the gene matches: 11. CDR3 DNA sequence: TGCGCCAGCAGCCCTTACGGACAGGGGGCCCGGTCCCTCCACTTT. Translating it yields CASSPYGQGARSLHF.

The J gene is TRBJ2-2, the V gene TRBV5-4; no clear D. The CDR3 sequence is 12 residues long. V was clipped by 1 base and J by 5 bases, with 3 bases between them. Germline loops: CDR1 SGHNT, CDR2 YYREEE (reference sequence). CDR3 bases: TGTGCCAGCAGCTTGAAAACCGGGGAGCTGTTTTTT. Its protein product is CASSLKTGELFF.

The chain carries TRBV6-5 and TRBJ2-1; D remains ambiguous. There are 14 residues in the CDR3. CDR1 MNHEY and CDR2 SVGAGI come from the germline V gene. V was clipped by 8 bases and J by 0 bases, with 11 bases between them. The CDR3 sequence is CASQDGSSYNEQFF. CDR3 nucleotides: TGTGCCAGCCAGGACGGAAGCTCCTACAATGAGCAGTTCTTC.

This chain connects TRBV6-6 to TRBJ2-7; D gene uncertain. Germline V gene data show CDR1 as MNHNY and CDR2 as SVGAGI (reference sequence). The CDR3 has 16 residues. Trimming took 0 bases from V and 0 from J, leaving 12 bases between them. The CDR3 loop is CASSYSPRPDSYEQYF. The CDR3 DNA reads TGTGCCAGCAGTTACTCGCCGAGGCCTGACTCCTACGAGCAGTACTTC.

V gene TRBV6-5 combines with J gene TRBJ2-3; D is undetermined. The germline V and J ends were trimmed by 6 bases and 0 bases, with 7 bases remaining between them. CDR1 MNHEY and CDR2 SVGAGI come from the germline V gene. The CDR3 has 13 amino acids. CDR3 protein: CASRTASTDTQYF. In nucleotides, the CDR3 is TGTGCCAGCAGGACCGCTAGCACAGATACGCAGTATTTT.

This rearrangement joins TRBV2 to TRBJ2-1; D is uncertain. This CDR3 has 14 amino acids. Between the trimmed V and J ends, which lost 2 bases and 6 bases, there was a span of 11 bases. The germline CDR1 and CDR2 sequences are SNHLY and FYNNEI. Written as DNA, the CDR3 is TGTGCCAGCAGTGAACGGGCGCCACTCAATGAGCAGTTCTTC. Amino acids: CASSERAPLNEQFF.